This TCR beta chain was recovered during a study of blood T cells in healthy people across ages. Notes on the study in general: Observed TCR beta diversity per million T cells went down as age went up. This fall followed a roughly linear course with age.

Donation came from healthy Caucasian individuals in Russia who were aged about 6 to 100. Then a second PCR, running roughly 7 to 12 cycles, was carried out with a sample-barcoded 5' primer and a J-beta primer mix. TCRdb itself ran the 5' RACE reads through MiXCR, one entry per CDR3 protein. The table lists approximately 730,000 distinct CDR3 sequences, less than 70% of them singletons. Unmatched junction bases numbered 11, after V lost 5 bases and J lost 6 bases. This CDR3 comprises 15 residues. Germline CDR1 is MNHNS and CDR2 is SASEGT. As concerns this clonotype: What it binds is unknown.

The sequence came from an elderly man in good health. The sequenced sample consisted of blood. The chain has TRBV6-1 and TRBJ2-7; 9 bases align to TRBD1. The DNA for the CDR3 is TGTGCCAGCAGTACAACCCGGGACAGGGCCATCGAGCAGTACTTC. Its translation: CASSTTRDRAIEQYF.